This entry concerns a single T cell receptor (beta chain). It lacks a known antigen. Base quality data are lacking; no much larger clone is found one base away. Library prep was done by the immunoSEQ multiplex PCR assay. To provide template for TCR sequencing, every sample had RNA extracted and reverse transcribed into cDNA. SuperScript III was used for first-strand cDNA synthesis, primed with a 2:1 mix of oligo-dT and random hexamers. A synthetic immune receptor repertoire was used to gauge amplification bias, and whatever bias remained was removed computationally. In the paper's pipeline: Raw reads were preprocessed to remove errors, and CDR3 was defined by IMGT conventions from the conserved cysteine to phenylalanine. To get clonality, Shannon entropy was normalized by log2 of the number of productive unique TCRs and the result was subtracted from 1. Scalp TCRbeta sequences were cross-referenced with sorted blood CD4 and CD8 repertoires so that the CD4 or CD8 identity of scalp clones could be inferred. TCRdb re-hosts the immuneACCESS table, in-frame sequences only. Its copies lack some clones; in the studies checked, an unresolved V gene accounts for under half of them, and the cause for the rest is not known. V and J calls and clone size come straight from that table; D and trimming were deduced from the DNA. This sample comprises some 130,000 clones, about 49% of them detected only once. Around 19% of the sample is in the top ten clones.

The CDR3 has 14 amino acids, counting the end cysteine and phenylalanine. The kept DNA is CDR3 alone, 42 bases in frame from the first base. Based on the germline V gene (reference sequence), the CDR1 and CDR2 sequences are SEHNR and FQNEAQ. At the junction V is shortened by 5 bases and J by 5 bases, with 16 bases in between. These data come from a study of CD8+ T cells in alopecia areata (dated by TCRdb to between 2017 and 2018). Notes on the research overall: The treated patients, all with moderate-to-severe alopecia areata, were enrolled in an open-label pilot trial of oral tofacitinib given at 5 to 10 mg twice daily. Patients stayed on tofacitinib for 6 to 18 months and then had 6 months of follow-up off drug so that delayed response and recurrence could be assessed. High-throughput TCRbeta sequencing was used to examine T cell clonal expansion in alopecia areata in both the C3H/HeJ mouse model and human patients. Human TCRbeta sequencing covered scalp tissue and sorted CD4+ and CD8+ peripheral blood T cells from patchy and totalis/universalis alopecia areata patients and healthy controls. Biopsies were taken from tofacitinib-treated patients at baseline and again at 4 and 24 weeks into treatment, and several of those patients also had a later scalp biopsy. Clonality in the scalp was compared among normal scalp (n=4), patchy alopecia areata scalp (n=8), and alopecia totalis/universalis scalp (n=8). RNA came from the PAXgene miRNA kit for fixed scalp, the miRNeasy kit for PBMCs, and the RNeasy kit for mouse skin. Amplification of TCRbeta CDR3 regions was done by immunoSEQ multiplex PCR using 35 Vbeta forward primers and 13 Jbeta reverse primers.

The sample's time point, from its label and the paper: baseline before oral tofacitinib. Lesional scalp punch biopsies and peripheral blood were collected from alopecia areata patients. PBMCs were separated by density centrifugation and stained for CD3, CD4 and CD8, after which CD4+ and CD8+ T cells were sorted on a FACSAria. Broader findings and caveats from the paper: Compared with normal scalp, lesional scalp, particularly in alopecia totalis/universalis, had higher clonality and more expanded CD8+ clones, which suggests antigenic drive. Compared with mice, TCR sequences shared between patients were less clear, possibly partly because of HLA diversity across the patient population. Scalp TCR repertoire analysis is complicated because resident alphabeta T cells in normal human skin are also sequenced, whereas mouse skin is dominated by gammadelta T cells.

The clonotype comes from a human donor with alopecia areata. The chain is encoded by TRBV7-9 joined to TRBJ2-7; a weak D assignment points to TRBD2 (5 bases agree). This sample comprised CD8+ T cells sorted from blood, obtained at week 0. The nucleotides read TGTGCCAGCAGCCTGCTGAGGGTCGGGGACGAGCAGTACTTC. Translation gives CASSLLRVGDEQYF.